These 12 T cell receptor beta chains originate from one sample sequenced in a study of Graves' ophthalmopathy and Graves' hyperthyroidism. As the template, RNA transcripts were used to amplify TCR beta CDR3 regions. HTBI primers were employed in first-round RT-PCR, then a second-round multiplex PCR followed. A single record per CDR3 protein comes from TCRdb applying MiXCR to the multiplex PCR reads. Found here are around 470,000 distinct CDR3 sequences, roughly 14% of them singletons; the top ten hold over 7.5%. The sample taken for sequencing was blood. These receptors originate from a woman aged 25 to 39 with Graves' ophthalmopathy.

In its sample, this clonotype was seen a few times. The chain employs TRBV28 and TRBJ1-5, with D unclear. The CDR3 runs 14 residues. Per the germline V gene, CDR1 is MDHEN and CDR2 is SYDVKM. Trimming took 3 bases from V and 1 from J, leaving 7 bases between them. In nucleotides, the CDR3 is TGTGCCAGCAGTTTGAGGCCCAGCAATCAGCCCCAGCATTTT. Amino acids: CASSLRPSNQPQHF.

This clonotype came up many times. The CDR3: CASSFPGQGRTQYF. Written as DNA, the CDR3 is TGTGCCAGCAGTTTCCCCGGACAGGGGAGGACCCAGTACTTC. This chain connects TRBV28 to TRBJ2-5; TRBD1 aligns across 9 bases. CDR1 and CDR2 from the germline V gene are MDHEN and SYDVKM. V dropped 3 bases and J dropped 7; count of bases not matched to a gene: 6. The CDR3 is made up of 14 amino acids.

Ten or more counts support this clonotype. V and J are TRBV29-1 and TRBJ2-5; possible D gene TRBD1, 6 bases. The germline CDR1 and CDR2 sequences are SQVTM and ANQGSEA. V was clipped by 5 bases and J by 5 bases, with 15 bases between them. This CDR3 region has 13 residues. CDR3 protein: CSVRTADWETQYF. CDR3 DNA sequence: TGCAGCGTTCGGACAGCGGATTGGGAGACCCAGTACTTC.

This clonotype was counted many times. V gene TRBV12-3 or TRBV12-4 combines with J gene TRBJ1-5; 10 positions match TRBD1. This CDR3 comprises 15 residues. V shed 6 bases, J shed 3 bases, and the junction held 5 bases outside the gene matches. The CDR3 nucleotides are TGTGCCAGCAGCCCGACAGGGGGCAACAATCAGCCCCAGCATTTT. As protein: CASSPTGGNNQPQHF.

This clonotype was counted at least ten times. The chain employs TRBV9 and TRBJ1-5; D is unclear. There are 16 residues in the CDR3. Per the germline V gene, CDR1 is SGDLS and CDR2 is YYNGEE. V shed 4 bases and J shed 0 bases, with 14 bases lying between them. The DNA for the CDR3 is TGTGCCAGCAGCCCAGGCTCGGGGTATAGCAATCAGCCCCAGCATTTT. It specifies CASSPGSGYSNQPQHF.

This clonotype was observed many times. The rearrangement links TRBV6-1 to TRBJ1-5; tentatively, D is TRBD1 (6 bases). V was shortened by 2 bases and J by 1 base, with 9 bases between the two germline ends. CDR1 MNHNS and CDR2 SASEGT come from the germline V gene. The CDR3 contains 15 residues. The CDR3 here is CASSEWGQSNQPQHF. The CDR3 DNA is TGTGCCAGCAGTGAATGGGGGCAGAGCAATCAGCCCCAGCATTTT.

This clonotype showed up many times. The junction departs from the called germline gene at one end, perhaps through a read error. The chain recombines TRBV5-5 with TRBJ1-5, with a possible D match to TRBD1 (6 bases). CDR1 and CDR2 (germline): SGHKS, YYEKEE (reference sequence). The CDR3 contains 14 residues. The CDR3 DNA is TGTGCCAGCAGCCTGGGACACCTAAATCAGCCCCAGCGTTTT. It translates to CASSLGHLNQPQRF.

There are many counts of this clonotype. The CDR3 DNA reads TGTGCCAGCAGTTTTGGGCAGGGTGGTGAAGCTTTCTTT. Protein product: CASSFGQGGEAFF. The chain joins TRBV12-3 or TRBV12-4 to TRBJ1-1, with D maybe TRBD1 (5 bases). This CDR3 is 13 amino acids long. The V and J ends lost 3 bases and 7 bases respectively, with 12 bases between them.

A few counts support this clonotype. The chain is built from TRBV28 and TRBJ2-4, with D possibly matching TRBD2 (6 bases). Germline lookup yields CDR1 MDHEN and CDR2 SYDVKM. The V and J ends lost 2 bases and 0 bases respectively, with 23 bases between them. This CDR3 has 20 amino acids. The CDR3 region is CASSLPLSRGIILAKNIQYF. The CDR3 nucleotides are TGTGCCAGCAGTTTACCCCTTTCGCGGGGTATTATACTAGCCAAAAACATTCAGTACTTC.

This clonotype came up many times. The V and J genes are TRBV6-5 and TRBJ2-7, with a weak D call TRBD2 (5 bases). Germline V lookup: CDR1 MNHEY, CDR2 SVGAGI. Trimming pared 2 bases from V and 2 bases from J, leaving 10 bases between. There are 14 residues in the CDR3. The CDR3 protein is CASSYSGKAYEQYF. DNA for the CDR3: TGTGCCAGCAGTTACAGCGGAAAAGCCTACGAGCAGTACTTC.

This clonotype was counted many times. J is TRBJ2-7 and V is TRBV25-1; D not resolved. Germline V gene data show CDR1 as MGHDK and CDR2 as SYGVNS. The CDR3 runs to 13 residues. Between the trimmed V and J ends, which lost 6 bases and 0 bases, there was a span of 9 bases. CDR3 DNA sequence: TGTGCCAGCAGCGGCCTCCCCTCCTACGAGCAGTACTTC. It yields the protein CASSGLPSYEQYF.

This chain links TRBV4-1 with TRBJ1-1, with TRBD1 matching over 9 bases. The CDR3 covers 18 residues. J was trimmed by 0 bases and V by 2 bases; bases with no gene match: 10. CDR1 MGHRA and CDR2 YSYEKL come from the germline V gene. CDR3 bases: TGCGCCAGCAGCCAATTGCTCCGGGACAGGGCCTTGAACACTGAAGCTTTCTTT. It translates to CASSQLLRDRALNTEAFF.